One sample yielded the 21 T cell receptor beta chains listed below, sequenced in a study of cytotoxic CD8 clonotypes in ibrutinib-treated CLL (dated by TCRdb to the early 2020s). The intended sense of this specimen's time point label: roughly 25 months on ibrutinib. Libraries were made using the immunoSEQ multiplex PCR assay. In TCRdb, the immuneACCESS table is reduced to in-frame sequences with V and J assigned. These tables do not hold every clone; where another copy was compared, an unresolved V gene accounts for under half, and the others remain unexplained. Recorded for this sample are about 120,000 clones; approximately 58% of them occurred a single time. Jointly, the top ten make up 37% of the sample. The starting material was PBMCs, obtained after 24 months of ibrutinib treatment. Receptors originate from a human donor with chronic lymphocytic leukemia.

The rearrangement joins TRBV15 to TRBJ2-7; D is uncertain. The germline gives CDR1 LNHNV, CDR2 YYDKDF (reference sequence). V was trimmed by 0 bases and J by 4 bases, leaving 7 bases between them. The CDR3 is 13 amino acids. The CDR3 bases are TGTGCCACCAGCAGAGACAGGCAGTACGAGCAGTACTTC. Encoded protein: CATSRDRQYEQYF.

The CDR3 spells CASSPSGVLPSYEQYF. CDR3 nucleotides: TGTGCCAGCAGCCCATCAGGGGTCCTTCCTTCCTACGAGCAGTACTTC. The J gene is TRBJ2-7, the V gene TRBV7-6, with a weak D call TRBD1 (6 bases). This CDR3 comprises 16 residues. From germline, CDR1 is SGHVS and CDR2 FNYEAQ. With 5 bases removed from V and 1 base from J, the gap between germline ends came to 18 bases.

This chain uses TRBV13 with TRBJ2-7; unclear D gene. V lost 5 bases and J 3 bases, leaving 11 bases between the germline ends. This CDR3 is 13 amino acids long. In germline, CDR1 is PRHDT, CDR2 FYEKMQ (reference sequence). CDR3 in DNA: TGTGCCAGCAGCCCCCGGGCCGACTACGAGCAGTACTTC. It codes for CASSPRADYEQYF.

The chain uses TRBV28 and TRBJ2-3; D is uncertain. V shed 2 bases and J shed 8 bases, with 11 bases lying between them. The CDR3 runs 13 residues. Germline CDR1 MDHEN, CDR2 SYDVKM. CDR3 residues: CASSLPQIGTQYF. The DNA of the CDR3 is TGTGCCAGCAGTTTACCCCAGATAGGTACGCAGTATTTT.

The chain joins TRBV10-2 to TRBJ2-5; TRBD1 is a possible D gene (5 bases). CDR1 and CDR2 (germline): WSHSY, SAAADI. V shed 6 bases and J shed 4 bases, with 12 bases lying between them. There are 13 residues in the CDR3. CDR3 bases: TGCGCCAGCAGCACAGACAGCGTAGAGACCCAGTACTTC. It yields the protein CASSTDSVETQYF.

This chain joins TRBV21-1 and TRBJ1-1. TRBV21-1 is described as a pseudogene. This CDR3 has 15 residues. The CDR3 DNA reads as TGTGCCAGCAGCCCGCGCCGAGGGGAGATCACTGAAGCTTTCTTT. It yields the protein CASSPRRGEITEAFF.

This clone was counted only a few times. The gene calls are TRBV2 and TRBJ1-1, with D possibly being TRBD1 (5 bases). CDR3 length: 11 residues. Germline assignment: CDR1 SNHLY and CDR2 FYNNEI. V was cut by 7 bases and J by 6 bases, with 9 bases left in between. CDR3 in amino acids: CASTQTAEAFF. CDR3 in DNA: TGTGCCAGCACTCAGACAGCTGAAGCTTTCTTT. Based on the CDR3 plus reference TRBV2 and TRBJ1-1, the full variable domain is EPEVTQTPSHQVTQMGQEVILRCVPISNHLYFYWYRQILGQKVEFLVSFYNNEISEKSEIFDDQFSVERPDGSNFTLKIRSTKLEDSAMYFCASTQTAEAFFGQGTRLTVV.

J is TRBJ2-5 and V is TRBV19, with TRBD2 matching over 14 bases. V dropped 5 bases and J dropped 4; count of bases not matched to a gene: 12. The germline V gene has CDR1 LNHDA and CDR2 SQIVND (reference sequence). The CDR3 totals 18 residues. CDR3 in amino acids: CASSPRTSGGSIPETQYF. The DNA of the CDR3 is TGTGCCAGTAGTCCCCGGACTAGCGGGGGGAGCATCCCAGAGACCCAGTACTTC.

The V call is TRBV4-1, the J call TRBJ2-5; a possible D gene is TRBD2 (5 bases). The V end was cut by 0 bases, the J end by 1 base, with 12 bases between. Per the germline V gene, CDR1 is MGHRA and CDR2 is YSYEKL. CDR3 length: 16 residues. This CDR3 reads CASSQERAPTQETQYF. In DNA form, the CDR3 reads TGCGCCAGCAGCCAAGAGCGGGCTCCGACCCAAGAGACCCAGTACTTC.

This clone was found a few times. The chain couples TRBV15 to TRBJ1-6, with unresolved D. This CDR3 is 17 amino acids long. Germline V gene lookup returns CDR1 LNHNV and CDR2 YYDKDF (reference sequence). Deletions cut 0 bases from V and 6 bases from J, with 15 bases between. CDR3 sequence: CATSRDKGQISNSPLHF. The DNA of the CDR3 is TGTGCCACCAGCAGAGATAAGGGCCAGATCTCTAATTCACCCCTCCACTTT.

A few counts support this clone. The chain carries TRBV28 and TRBJ1-2; no definite D call. CDR3 length equals 12 residues. V lost 8 bases and J lost 4, with 11 bases in between. The germline gives CDR1 MDHEN, CDR2 SYDVKM. CDR3 DNA sequence: TGTGCCAGCGGTGTAGAGTTCTATGGCTACACCTTC. Encoded protein: CASGVEFYGYTF.

The chain joins TRBV6-5 to TRBJ1-1, with 7 bases fitting TRBD1. The trim removed 5 bases at V and 13 bases at J, leaving 10 bases unmatched. CDR3 size: 12 residues. Germline V gene lookup returns CDR1 MNHEY and CDR2 SVGAGI. The CDR3 protein is CASSQQGTMVFF. Written as DNA, the CDR3 is TGTGCCAGCAGTCAACAGGGGACAATGGTTTTCTTT.

This sequence joins TRBV9 and TRBJ1-6; TRBD1 matches at 11 bases. The V and J ends lost 4 bases and 10 bases, in that order; junction bases with no gene match: 4. Per germline, CDR1 SGDLS and CDR2 YYNGEE. The CDR3 covers 14 residues. CDR3 sequence: CASSWDRGNSPLHF. In nucleotides, the CDR3 is TGTGCCAGCAGCTGGGACAGGGGGAACTCACCCCTCCACTTT.

This chain connects TRBV18 to TRBJ1-6, with 7 nucleotides matching TRBD1. This CDR3 has 16 residues. CDR1 is KGHSH, CDR2 LQKENI, per germline. The V segment lost 3 bases and the J segment 0 bases; nucleotides outside the gene matches: 2. DNA of the CDR3: TGTGCCAGCTCACCCAACAGGGGCTCCTATAATTCACCCCTCCACTTT. Protein: CASSPNRGSYNSPLHF.

V gene TRBV29-1 combines with J gene TRBJ2-1; 8 nucleotides line up with TRBD1. Germline V gives CDR1 SQVTM, CDR2 ANQGSEA. After removal of 4 bases from V and 4 bases from J, the junction contained 18 bases not matched to a gene. The CDR3 is made up of 18 amino acids. In nucleotides, the CDR3 is TGCAGCGTTGTTTCACCATATAGCTTCGGACAGGGATACAATGAGCAGTTCTTC. Encoded protein: CSVVSPYSFGQGYNEQFF.

This rearrangement joins TRBV5-6 to TRBJ1-5; 11 bases agree with TRBD1. The CDR3 length is 15 residues. The germline V gene has CDR1 SGHDT and CDR2 YYEEEE. With V trimmed by 0 bases and J by 11 bases, 7 bases remained unmatched. The CDR3 region has the DNA TGTGCCAGCAGCTTGGGGGACAGGGGGTTCGAGGCCCAGCATTTT. Translation: CASSLGDRGFEAQHF.

For the CDR3, the DNA is TGCGCCAGCAGCTCATACTCCTACGAGCAGTACTTC. Amino acid sequence: CASSSYSYEQYF. The chain recombines TRBV5-1 with TRBJ2-7; unclear D gene. From germline, CDR1 is SGHRS and CDR2 YFSETQ. V dropped 3 bases and J dropped 0 bases, with 4 bases sitting between them. The CDR3 is 12 residues long.

The chain employs TRBV28 and TRBJ2-1; D possibly matches TRBD1 or TRBD2 (7 bases each). The CDR3 runs 14 residues. The germline V gene has CDR1 MDHEN and CDR2 SYDVKM. The ends were cut back, 6 bases at V and 6 bases at J, with 15 bases in the middle. CDR3 amino acids: CASRPGGVANEQFF. In nucleotides, the CDR3 is TGTGCCAGCAGGCCAGGGGGGGTCGCCAATGAGCAGTTCTTC. Drawing the rest from reference TRBV28 and TRBJ2-1, the complete variable domain is DVKVTQSSRYLVKRTGEKVFLECVQDMDHENMFWYRQDPGLGLRLIYFSYDVKMKEKGDIPEGYSVSREKKERFSLILESASTNQTSMYLCASRPGGVANEQFFGPGTRLTVL.

This chain connects TRBV7-2 to TRBJ2-5; D uncertain. V was clipped by 2 bases and J by 2 bases, with 9 bases between them. The germline V gene has CDR1 SGHTA and CDR2 FQGNSA. CDR3 length: 14 residues. Here the CDR3 DNA reads TGTGCCAGCAGCTTAAGTGGGCCACAAGAGACCCAGTACTTC. Translation gives CASSLSGPQETQYF.

This clone was detected a few times. The chain joins TRBV4-1 to TRBJ1-2, with TRBD1 matching 7 bases. The germline V gene encodes CDR1 MGHRA and CDR2 YSYEKL. The CDR3 is made up of 15 amino acids. V gave up 1 base and J gave up 2 bases; unmatched junction bases: 4. The CDR3 bases are TGCGCCAGCAGCCAAGTGGCGGGACAGAACTATGGCTACACCTTC. Translation: CASSQVAGQNYGYTF.

This clone was detected a few times. The chain is built from TRBV7-2 and TRBJ2-5; 7 nucleotides agree with TRBD1. The germline CDR1 and CDR2 sequences are SGHTA and FQGNSA. V shed 1 base and J 4 bases; nucleotides not matched to a gene: 3. The CDR3 extends over 14 amino acids. The CDR3 sequence is CASSLGRDRETQYF. As DNA, the CDR3 is TGTGCCAGCAGCTTAGGCCGGGACAGAGAGACCCAGTACTTC.